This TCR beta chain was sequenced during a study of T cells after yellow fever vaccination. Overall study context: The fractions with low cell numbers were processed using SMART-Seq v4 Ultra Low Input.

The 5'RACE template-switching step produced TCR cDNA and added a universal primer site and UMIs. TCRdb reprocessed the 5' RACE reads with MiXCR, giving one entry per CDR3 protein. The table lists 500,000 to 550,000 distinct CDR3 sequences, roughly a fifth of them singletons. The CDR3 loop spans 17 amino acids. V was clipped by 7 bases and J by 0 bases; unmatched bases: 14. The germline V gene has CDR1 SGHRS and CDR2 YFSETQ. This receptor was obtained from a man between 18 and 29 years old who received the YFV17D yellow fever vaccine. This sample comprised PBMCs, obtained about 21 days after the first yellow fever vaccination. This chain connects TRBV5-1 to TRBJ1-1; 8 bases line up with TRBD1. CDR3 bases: TGCGCCAGCCGTGCATTGGCAGGGGGCGGACTGAACACTGAAGCTTTCTTT. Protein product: CASRALAGGGLNTEAFF.